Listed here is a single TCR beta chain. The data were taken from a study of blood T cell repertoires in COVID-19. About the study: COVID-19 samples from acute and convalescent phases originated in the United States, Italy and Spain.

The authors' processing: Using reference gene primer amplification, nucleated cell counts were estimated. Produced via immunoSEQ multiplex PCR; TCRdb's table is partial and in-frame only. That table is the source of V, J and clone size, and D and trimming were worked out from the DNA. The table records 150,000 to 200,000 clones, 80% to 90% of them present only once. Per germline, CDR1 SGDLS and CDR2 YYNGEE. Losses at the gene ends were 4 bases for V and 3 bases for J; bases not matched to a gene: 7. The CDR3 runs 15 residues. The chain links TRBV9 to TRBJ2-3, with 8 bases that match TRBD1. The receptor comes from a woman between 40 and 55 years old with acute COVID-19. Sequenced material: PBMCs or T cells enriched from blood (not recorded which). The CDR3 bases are TGTGCCAGCAGCCCAGGGGGCTCTAGGACAGATACGCAGTATTTT. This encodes CASSPGGSRTDTQYF.